These 28 T cell receptor beta chains were sequenced from one sample in a study of regulatory T cells in long-lasting Graves disease. Libraries of TCR beta came from iRepertoire HTBI primers plus Arm-PCR of CDR3 regions. TCRdb analysed the multiplex PCR reads with MiXCR anew, one entry per CDR3 protein. The sample holds fewer than 650,000 distinct CDR3 sequences; about 16% are singletons and the top ten take around 12%. Documented time point: newly diagnosed GD, antithyroid drugs for less than 3 months. Scientists built the TCR library using RNA that was extracted from PBMCs. Another study also made use of these data, one on T cells in Graves' hyperthyroidism and ophthalmopathy.

The material sequenced was peripheral blood mononuclear cells (PBMCs), taken at new diagnosis, from a patient treated with antithyroid drugs. These receptors originate from a man between 18 and 29 years old with Graves disease.

At least ten counts were recorded for this clonotype. The V call is TRBV5-1, the J call TRBJ2-7, with TRBD1 matching 10 bases. The germline V gene encodes CDR1 SGHRS and CDR2 YFSETQ. There are 14 residues in the CDR3. V was clipped by 7 bases and J by 2 bases; unmatched bases: 6. This chain's CDR3 is CASDSGTGAYEQYF. The CDR3 region has the DNA TGCGCCAGCGATTCCGGGACAGGGGCCTACGAGCAGTACTTC.

This clonotype was seen at least ten times. The gene calls are TRBV12-3 or TRBV12-4 and TRBJ1-1; D remains unclear. The CDR3 totals 14 residues. V was trimmed by 6 bases and J by 1 base, leaving 12 bases between them. In DNA, the CDR3 is TGTGCCAGCAGCCGTGCCAACTCGAACACTGAAGCTTTCTTT. Translating it yields CASSRANSNTEAFF.

This clonotype occurred a few times. J is TRBJ2-1 and V is TRBV11-2, with D tentatively TRBD2 (6 bases). CDR3 length equals 16 residues. CDR1 and CDR2 (germline): SGHAT, FQNNGV. V lost 1 base and J lost 2, with 12 bases in between. CDR3 region: CASSLVSGEAYNEQFF. The CDR3 region has the DNA TGTGCCAGCAGCTTAGTGTCGGGAGAGGCCTACAATGAGCAGTTCTTC.

The CDR3 sequence is CSARGRKSRDGIYEQYF. The CDR3 DNA follows: TGCAGTGCTAGAGGCCGTAAATCTCGGGACGGAATTTACGAGCAGTACTTC. This rearrangement joins TRBV20-1 to TRBJ2-7; possibly TRBD1 or TRBD2 for D (5 bases each). V was shortened by 1 base and J by 4 bases, with 23 bases between the two germline ends. The CDR3 consists of 17 residues. Germline CDR1 is DFQATT and CDR2 is SNEGSKA (reference sequence).

This clonotype has a single count. This chain uses TRBV19 with TRBJ2-1; the match to TRBD2 covers 7 bases. The CDR3 has 19 amino acids. Germline values: CDR1 LNHDA, CDR2 SQIVND (reference sequence). V lost 2 bases, J lost 2 bases, and 15 bases stayed unmatched. The CDR3 spells CASSITSVQIAGPYNEQFF. CDR3 bases: TGTGCCAGTAGTATAACTAGCGTCCAAATCGCGGGACCCTACAATGAGCAGTTCTTC. The entire variable domain, with the rest obtained from reference TRBV19 and TRBJ2-1, is as follows: DGGITQSPKYLFRKEGQNVTLSCEQNLNHDAMYWYRQDPGQGLRLIYYSQIVNDFQKGDIAEGYSVSREKKESFPLTVTSAQKNPTAFYLCASSITSVQIAGPYNEQFFGPGTRLTVL.

The gene calls are TRBV27 and TRBJ2-5; possibly TRBD1 for D (5 bases). Germline V gene sequence: CDR1 MNHEY, CDR2 SMNVEV (reference sequence). Trimming stripped 8 bases from V and 0 bases from J, with 10 bases between. The CDR3 length is 13 residues. CDR3 nucleotide sequence: TGTGCCAGCCGACAGCTTAACCAAGAGACCCAGTACTTC. Translating gives CASRQLNQETQYF.

In its sample, this clonotype was seen many times. The chain carries TRBV27 and TRBJ2-3; D perhaps matches TRBD2 (6 bases). Germline loops: CDR1 MNHEY, CDR2 SMNVEV (reference sequence). Trimming pared 5 bases from V and 6 bases from J, leaving 15 bases between. CDR3 size: 14 residues. The CDR3 sequence is CASSTPGTSDTQYF. Here the CDR3 DNA reads TGTGCCAGCAGTACACCAGGGACTTCCGATACGCAGTATTTT.

This clonotype was seen many times. The chain employs TRBV6-2 or TRBV6-3 and TRBJ2-3; D assignment may be TRBD1 or TRBD2 (5 bases each). V was trimmed by 4 bases and J by 2 bases, leaving 7 bases between them. CDR3 length: 13 residues. CDR1 is MNHEY, CDR2 SVGEGT, per germline. CDR3: CASSWDLTDTQYF. CDR3 sequence (DNA): TGTGCCAGCAGTTGGGACCTCACAGATACGCAGTATTTT.

This clonotype was recorded many times. The chain couples TRBV30 to TRBJ1-1, with a weak D call TRBD1 (5 bases). Germline loops: CDR1 GTSNPN, CDR2 SVGIG (reference sequence). Trimming removed 5 bases from V and 1 base from J, with 8 bases in between. This CDR3 contains 12 residues. The CDR3 region is CAWGARNTEAFF. In DNA, the CDR3 is TGTGCCTGGGGGGCGAGGAACACTGAAGCTTTCTTT. Using reference TRBV30 and TRBJ1-1 for the parts outside the CDR3, the full variable domain is SQTIHQWPATLVQPVGSPLSLECTVEGTSNPNLYWYRQAAGRGLQLLFYSVGIGQISSEVPQNLSASRPQDRQFILSSKKLLLSDSGFYLCAWGARNTEAFFGQGTRLTVV.

The chain combines TRBV19 with TRBJ1-4, with TRBD1 as a possible D gene (5 bases). Germline V CDR1 and CDR2: LNHDA, SQIVND (reference sequence). The CDR3 loop spans 16 amino acids. V was trimmed by 3 bases and J by 0 bases, leaving 11 bases between them. The CDR3 here is CASSMEGHATNEKLFF. The DNA of the CDR3 is TGTGCCAGTAGTATGGAGGGGCATGCAACTAATGAAAAACTGTTTTTT.

The J gene is TRBJ1-6, the V gene TRBV7-2, with 7 positions matching TRBD1. CDR1 SGHTA and CDR2 FQGNSA come from the germline V gene. The ends lost 1 base at V and 0 bases at J; junction bases unmatched: 3. The CDR3 sequence is 17 residues long. The CDR3 protein is CASSLVGQSSYNSPLHF. Written as DNA, the CDR3 is TGTGCCAGCAGCTTAGTGGGACAGAGCTCCTATAATTCACCCCTCCACTTT.

Here the CDR3 DNA reads TGTGCCATCAGTGATCAGCGGGAGGGCACAGATACGCAGTATTTT. Protein product: CAISDQREGTDTQYF. The V gene is TRBV10-3, the J gene TRBJ2-3, with 9 bases matching TRBD2. CDR1 is ENHRY, CDR2 SYGVKD, per germline. Trimming cost V 3 bases and J 1 base; bases outside gene matches: 2. The CDR3 spans 15 residues.

The chain combines TRBV28 with TRBJ2-3; D is uncertain. V lost 8 bases and J 4 bases, leaving 16 bases between the germline ends. Germline lookup yields CDR1 MDHEN and CDR2 SYDVKM. The CDR3 has 14 amino acids. DNA for the CDR3: TGTGCCAGCTTCCGGTCAGGTTCGGCAGATACGCAGTATTTT. This translates into CASFRSGSADTQYF.

This clonotype was detected ten times or more. The rearrangement uses TRBV15 and TRBJ1-1, with a possible D match to TRBD1 (5 bases). The CDR3 runs to 14 residues. V dropped 0 bases and J dropped 5 bases, with 10 bases sitting between them. The germline V gene has CDR1 LNHNV and CDR2 YYDKDF (reference sequence). The CDR3: CATSRDRVGTEAFF. CDR3 DNA: TGTGCCACCAGCAGAGACAGGGTCGGAACTGAAGCTTTCTTT.

This clonotype was picked up many times. This sequence joins TRBV28 and TRBJ1-1; weak D call: TRBD1 (6 bases). V lost 3 bases and J lost 0, with 14 bases in between. The CDR3 length is 16 residues. Germline V gene lookup returns CDR1 MDHEN and CDR2 SYDVKM. CDR3: CASSFGGAGMNTEAFF. CDR3 nucleotides: TGTGCCAGCAGTTTTGGGGGGGCGGGGATGAACACTGAAGCTTTCTTT.

CDR3 bases: TGTGCCAGCAGTCCGGGACTAGCGGGAGGGCCGACCTACGAGCAGTACTTC. Protein sequence: CASSPGLAGGPTYEQYF. This chain uses TRBV3-1 with TRBJ2-7; TRBD2 agrees at 16 bases. Germline trimming cut 6 bases from V and 2 bases from J; bases unmatched to any gene: 7. The CDR3 totals 17 residues. Germline CDR1 reads LGHDT; CDR2 reads YNNKEL (reference sequence).

The rearrangement uses TRBV12-3 or TRBV12-4 and TRBJ2-5; D gene ambiguous. V was shortened by 6 bases and J by 5 bases, with 13 bases between the two germline ends. The CDR3 sequence is 13 residues long. The CDR3 nucleotides read TGTGCCAGCAGATTGGGAAACCGGGAGACCCAGTACTTC. Translated: CASRLGNRETQYF.

The chain uses TRBV4-1 and TRBJ2-5; 7 nucleotides agree with TRBD2. The CDR3 has 14 residues. V was pared by 1 base and J by 3 bases, with 2 bases of the junction left unmatched. Germline CDR1 and CDR2: MGHRA and YSYEKL. The CDR3 sequence: CASSQVLAEETQYF. Written as DNA, the CDR3 is TGCGCCAGCAGCCAAGTGCTAGCGGAAGAGACCCAGTACTTC.

The sample holds a few counts of this clonotype. This chain connects TRBV28 to TRBJ1-4; a possible D gene is TRBD1 (6 bases). Germline CDR1 MDHEN, CDR2 SYDVKM. Trimming cost V 2 bases and J 8 bases, with 15 bases left between them. The CDR3 consists of 15 residues. CDR3 nucleotides: TGTGCCAGCAGTTTAGCGGTCGCAGGGGACGAAAAACTGTTTTTT. This codes for CASSLAVAGDEKLFF.

The genes are TRBV20-1 and TRBJ2-7; D may correspond to TRBD1 or TRBD2 (6 bases each). CDR1 DFQATT and CDR2 SNEGSKA come from the germline V gene (reference sequence). CDR3 length: 13 amino acids. Trimming took 7 bases from V and 5 from J, leaving 18 bases between them. In DNA, the CDR3 is TGCAGTGTTGTTCCGGGGGCCAACCACGAGCAGTACTTC. It translates to CSVVPGANHEQYF.

This clonotype occurred a few times. CDR3 in amino acids: CASSENEYGYTF. In nucleotides, the CDR3 is TGTGCCAGCAGTGAGAATGAATATGGCTACACCTTC. The chain links TRBV6-1 to TRBJ1-2, with no clear D. The ends were cut back, 3 bases at V and 5 bases at J, with 7 bases in the middle. CDR3 length: 12 residues. Germline-derived CDR1 and CDR2 are MNHNS and SASEGT.

This clonotype was detected ten times or more. The chain joins TRBV30 to TRBJ2-1; the match to TRBD2 covers 7 bases. CDR3 length: 14 amino acids. CDR1 is GTSNPN, CDR2 SVGIG, per germline (reference sequence). With V trimmed by 8 bases and J by 6 bases, 13 bases remained unmatched. The CDR3 bases are TGTGCCGGATCTGAGGGAGGGCTTCTCAATGAGCAGTTCTTC. Translating gives CAGSEGGLLNEQFF.

This clonotype was counted at least ten times. The rearrangement links TRBV6-5 to TRBJ2-2; TRBD1 matches 7 bases. Trimming cost V 4 bases and J 2 bases; bases outside gene matches: 7. The length of the CDR3 is 16 residues. Germline CDR1 reads MNHEY; CDR2 reads SVGAGI. CDR3 sequence reads: CASSWTGLRNTGELFF. The CDR3 region has the DNA TGTGCCAGCAGTTGGACAGGATTACGAAACACCGGGGAGCTGTTTTTT.

This clonotype appeared many times. This chain links TRBV20-1 with TRBJ2-5; 8 bases are a match to TRBD1. The CDR3 extends over 12 amino acids. CDR1 and CDR2 (germline): DFQATT, SNEGSKA (reference sequence). V lost 5 bases and J lost 4; bases outside the gene matches: 3. The CDR3 DNA reads TGCAGTGCTTCAGGGGGCCGAGAGACCCAGTACTTC. Its translation is CSASGGRETQYF.

This clonotype was picked up a small number of times. The chain is built from TRBV29-1 and TRBJ2-7, with 7 bases aligning to TRBD1. This CDR3 comprises 15 residues. CDR1 and CDR2 from the germline V gene are SQVTM and ANQGSEA. Unmatched junction bases numbered 8, after V lost 3 bases and J lost 0 bases. As DNA, the CDR3 is TGCAGCGTTGACATTGACAGGGCGAGCTCCTACGAGCAGTACTTC. Its translation is CSVDIDRASSYEQYF.

This chain uses TRBV28 with TRBJ1-4; 7 nucleotides line up with TRBD1. The CDR3 length is 13 residues. Germline CDR1 reads MDHEN; CDR2 reads SYDVKM. V lost 5 bases to trimming and J lost 4 bases; unmatched junction nucleotides: 1. The CDR3 is CASSGTVNEKLFF. CDR3 DNA sequence: TGTGCCAGCAGTGGGACAGTTAATGAAAAACTGTTTTTT.

The sample holds one count of this clonotype. This rearrangement joins TRBV29-1 to TRBJ1-3, with D uncertain. Germline assignment: CDR1 SQVTM and CDR2 ANQGSEA. V was trimmed by 4 bases and J by 0 bases, leaving 7 bases between them. The CDR3 is 13 residues long. The CDR3 coding sequence is TGCAGCGTTGGTGGGAGCTCTGGAAACACCATATATTTT. It yields the protein CSVGGSSGNTIYF.

This clonotype was counted only a few times. The V call is TRBV6-1, the J call TRBJ2-7, with D perhaps matching TRBD1 (6 bases). V shed 8 bases and J shed 7 bases, with 15 bases lying between them. The CDR3 extends over 12 amino acids. The germline CDR1 and CDR2 sequences are MNHNS and SASEGT. The CDR3 DNA reads as TGTGCCAGCGGACCAATCAGGGGAGAGCAGTACTTC. As protein: CASGPIRGEQYF.